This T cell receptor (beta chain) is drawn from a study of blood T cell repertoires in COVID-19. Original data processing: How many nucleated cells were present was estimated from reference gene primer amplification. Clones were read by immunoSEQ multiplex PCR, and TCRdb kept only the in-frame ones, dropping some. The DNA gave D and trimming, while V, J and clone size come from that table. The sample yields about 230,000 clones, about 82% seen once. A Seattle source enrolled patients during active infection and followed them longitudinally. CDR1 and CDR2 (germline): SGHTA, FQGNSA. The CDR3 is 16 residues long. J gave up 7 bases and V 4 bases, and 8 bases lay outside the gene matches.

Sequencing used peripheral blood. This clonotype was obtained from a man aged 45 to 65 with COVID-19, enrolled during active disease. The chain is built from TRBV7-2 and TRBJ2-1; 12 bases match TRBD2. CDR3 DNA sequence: TGTGCCAGCAGCTGGCCACTAGCGGGGGGTTGGAATGAGCAGTTCTTC. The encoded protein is CASSWPLAGGWNEQFF.